These 4 T cell receptor beta chains came from one sample sequenced in a study of identical twins. TCRdb called the 5' RACE reads again in MiXCR, with one record for every CDR3 protein. This sample has about 340,000 distinct CDR3 sequences; 9% to 15% occur once, and the top ten carry approximately 7.6%. This sample also appeared in a second study, on yellow fever vaccine responses in identical twins.

The sequencing input was CD8+ T cells sorted from blood. The receptors were gathered from a woman younger than 35 in good health.

This clonotype was seen more than once but under ten times. The CDR3 reads CASSAVADTQYF. DNA of the CDR3: TGTGCCAGCAGCGCAGTCGCAGATACGCAGTATTTT. The chain links TRBV7-9 to TRBJ2-3; no clear D. The CDR3 covers 12 residues. Germline V gene data show CDR1 as SEHNR and CDR2 as FQNEAQ (reference sequence). Between the trimmed V and J ends, which lost 5 bases and 4 bases, there was a span of 7 bases. The variable domain in full, completed from reference TRBV7-9 and TRBJ2-3, reads DTGVSQNPRHKITKRGQNVTFRCDPISEHNRLYWYRQTLGQGPEFLTYFQNEAQLEKSRLLSDRFSAERPKGSFSTLEIQRTEQGDSAMYLCASSAVADTQYFGPGTRLTVL.

This clonotype was observed a handful of times. The chain joins TRBV27 to TRBJ2-2; 7 bases are a match to TRBD2. Looked up from germline, CDR1 is MNHEY and CDR2 is SMNVEV (reference sequence). The J segment lost 5 bases and the V segment lost 5 bases, leaving 11 bases of the junction unmatched. The CDR3 extends over 16 amino acids. This CDR3 is CASSPGAGVGTGELFF. In nucleotides, the CDR3 is TGTGCCAGCAGTCCCGGGGCGGGGGTGGGGACCGGGGAGCTGTTTTTT.

The chain links TRBV20-1 to TRBJ1-3; D gene ambiguous. The CDR3 totals 15 residues. Trimming left V 1 base short and J 2 bases short, with 12 bases between. Per germline, CDR1 DFQATT and CDR2 SNEGSKA (reference sequence). In nucleotides, the CDR3 is TGCAGTGCTAGAGTACGAGGACTCGCTGGAAACACCATATATTTT. Residues: CSARVRGLAGNTIYF.

The sample holds a few counts of this clonotype. V usage is TRBV11-2 and J usage is TRBJ1-2, with D hard to call. The germline V gene has CDR1 SGHAT and CDR2 FQNNGV. This CDR3 has 10 residues. V lost 7 bases to trimming and J lost 6 bases, with 6 bases between them. The CDR3 region is CASTDHGYTF. The CDR3 DNA sequence: TGTGCCAGCACCGACCATGGCTACACCTTC. The full variable domain, completed using reference TRBV11-2 and TRBJ1-2, is EAGVAQSPRYKIIEKRQSVAFWCNPISGHATLYWYQQILGQGPKLLIQFQNNGVVDDSQLPKDRFSAERLKGVDSTLKIQPAKLEDSAVYLCASTDHGYTFGSGTRLTVV.